A single sample is the source of the 26 T cell receptor beta chains below, sequenced in a study of shared clonotypes between healthy human individuals. Method: immunoSEQ multiplex PCR; TCRdb's copy keeps in-frame clones and lacks some. The sample holds over 700,000 clones, approximately 77% seen once. Sequencing input: memory CD4+ T cells sorted from blood. As to subset: CD45RA-negative fraction. Every receptor here comes from a woman aged 30 to 39 in good health.

The chain is built from TRBV4-1 and TRBJ1-2; no clear D. From germline, CDR1 is MGHRA and CDR2 YSYEKL. Deletions cut 0 bases from V and 5 bases from J, with 19 bases between. The CDR3 is 17 residues long. This CDR3 is CASSQDGHFSLRYGYTF. Here the CDR3 DNA reads TGCGCCAGCAGCCAAGATGGTCACTTCTCCCTCAGATATGGCTACACCTTC.

The chain recombines TRBV27 with TRBJ2-2; the D gene is possibly TRBD2 (5 bases). Looked up from germline, CDR1 is MNHEY and CDR2 is SMNVEV (reference sequence). CDR3 length: 16 residues. V dropped 1 base and J dropped 2 bases, with 11 bases sitting between them. This CDR3 is CASSLFFGVNTGELFF. The CDR3 DNA reads as TGTGCCAGCAGTTTATTTTTCGGGGTAAACACCGGGGAGCTGTTTTTT.

This chain joins TRBV28 and TRBJ2-7, with 8 bases lining up with TRBD2. V lost 3 bases and J lost 2; bases outside the gene matches: 9. The CDR3 contains 16 residues. In germline, CDR1 is MDHEN, CDR2 SYDVKM. This CDR3 reads CASSLDGGRTPYEQYF. CDR3 DNA: TGTGCCAGCAGTTTGGATGGCGGGAGGACCCCCTACGAGCAGTACTTC.

The CDR3 sequence is CASIYRFPHYGYTF. The CDR3 nucleotides are TGCGCCAGCATTTACAGGTTTCCACACTATGGCTACACCTTC. The chain links TRBV10-1 to TRBJ1-2; D possibly corresponds to TRBD1 (5 bases). With 7 bases removed from V and 3 bases from J, the gap between germline ends came to 15 bases. This CDR3 has 14 residues. The germline V gene has CDR1 WNHNN and CDR2 SYGVQD (reference sequence).

This rearrangement joins TRBV19 to TRBJ2-7, with a possible D match to TRBD1 (5 bases). CDR1 and CDR2 from the germline V gene are LNHDA and SQIVND (reference sequence). CDR3 length: 15 amino acids. With 6 bases removed from V and 3 bases from J, the gap between germline ends came to 18 bases. The CDR3, as DNA: TGTGCCAGTAGCAAACGCCAGGGTGGGATCTACGAGCAGTACTTC. It yields the protein CASSKRQGGIYEQYF.

This clone was counted between two and nine times. The same CDR3 can be traced to other DNA sequences in this sample. The gene calls are TRBV11-3 and TRBJ2-1; TRBD1 agrees at 11 bases. This CDR3 region has 17 residues. Germline CDR1 and CDR2: SGHNT and YENEEA. The junction had 5 bases not matched to a gene; V was cut back by 0 bases and J by 4 bases. Here the CDR3 reads CASSLDSGTGGYNEQFF. The CDR3 region has the DNA TGTGCCAGCAGCTTAGATTCTGGGACAGGGGGATACAATGAGCAGTTCTTC.

This rearrangement joins TRBV28 to TRBJ2-2, with TRBD2 identical over 12 bases. CDR1 is MDHEN, CDR2 SYDVKM, per germline. Trimming removed 5 bases from V and 7 bases from J; junction bases left unmatched: 11. The CDR3 totals 17 residues. The CDR3 nucleotides are TGTGCCAGCAGTCGTAGGACTAGCGGGATAGGGCACGGGGAGCTGTTTTTT. Amino acid sequence: CASSRRTSGIGHGELFF.

V and J are TRBV7-9 and TRBJ1-5; D call uncertain. Germline CDR1 and CDR2: SEHNR and FQNEAQ (reference sequence). Trimming took off 2 bases at V and 0 bases at J, with 5 bases between the two ends. This CDR3 is built from 14 residues. This CDR3 is CASSLLDSNQPQHF. CDR3 DNA sequence: TGTGCCAGCAGCTTACTCGATAGCAATCAGCCCCAGCATTTT.

The chain uses TRBV6-5 and TRBJ1-5; D is possibly TRBD1 (5 bases). From germline, CDR1 is MNHEY and CDR2 SVGAGI. The CDR3 contains 15 residues. Trimming shortened V by 6 bases and J by 0 bases, and 12 bases separated the two germline ends. The CDR3 DNA reads as TGTGCCAGCAGACGGACACAGTATAGCAATCAGCCCCAGCATTTT. Protein product: CASRRTQYSNQPQHF.

This clone occurred a few times. The chain joins TRBV2 to TRBJ1-2; 8 nucleotides align to TRBD1. Germline loops: CDR1 SNHLY, CDR2 FYNNEI. This CDR3 region has 13 residues. V lost 4 bases to trimming and J lost 6 bases; unmatched junction nucleotides: 4. The CDR3 reads CASSGQGIHGYTF. The CDR3, as DNA: TGTGCCAGCAGTGGACAGGGGATTCATGGCTACACCTTC.

V is TRBV28 and J is TRBJ1-5; TRBD1 is a possible D gene (5 bases). This CDR3 has 15 amino acids. The germline V gene encodes CDR1 MDHEN and CDR2 SYDVKM. V was clipped by 3 bases and J by 3 bases, with 12 bases between them. The DNA of the CDR3 is TGTGCCAGCAGTTTCACCGCAGGGCCCAATCAGCCCCAGCATTTT. Translation: CASSFTAGPNQPQHF.

This clone was counted between two and nine times. J is TRBJ2-2 and V is TRBV18; D call uncertain. V was clipped by 0 bases and J by 6 bases, with 23 bases between them. The germline V gene encodes CDR1 KGHSH and CDR2 LQKENI. The length of the CDR3 is 19 residues. The CDR3 DNA is TGTGCCAGCTCACCACCGGGTCAAGGTCGGAATTTGATGTCCGGGGAGCTGTTTTTT. It codes for CASSPPGQGRNLMSGELFF.

This chain uses TRBV28 with TRBJ1-1, with a tentative D call TRBD1 (6 bases). The CDR3 has 16 residues. Germline V gives CDR1 MDHEN, CDR2 SYDVKM. V was pared by 2 bases and J by 4 bases, with 17 bases between. For the CDR3, the DNA is TGTGCCAGCAGTTTAGGGGCAGGGGCGGTCAGCACTGAAGCTTTCTTT. Encoded protein: CASSLGAGAVSTEAFF.

Written as DNA, the CDR3 is TGTGCCAGCAGCTTGGTCTGGGGGACTAACTATGGCTACACCTTC. Translated: CASSLVWGTNYGYTF. This sequence joins TRBV5-4 and TRBJ1-2, with D perhaps matching TRBD1 (5 bases). Trimming pared 0 bases from V and 0 bases from J, leaving 9 bases between. CDR3 length: 15 residues. The germline gives CDR1 SGHNT, CDR2 YYREEE (reference sequence).

The chain recombines TRBV6-6 with TRBJ1-2; D gene ambiguous. Trimming left V 6 bases short and J 2 bases short, with 16 bases between. The CDR3 has 15 amino acids. From germline, CDR1 is MNHNY and CDR2 SVGAGI (reference sequence). CDR3 sequence: CASSPHFTYNYGYTF. DNA for the CDR3: TGTGCCAGCAGCCCCCACTTCACATACAACTATGGCTACACCTTC.

The gene calls are TRBV5-4 and TRBJ2-3; 11 bases line up with TRBD2. Germline V lookup: CDR1 SGHNT, CDR2 YYREEE (reference sequence). Unmatched junction bases numbered 4, after V lost 4 bases and J lost 0 bases. CDR3 length: 16 amino acids. The CDR3 coding sequence is TGTGCCAGCAGCACCGGACTAGCGGGTAGCACAGATACGCAGTATTTT. It yields the protein CASSTGLAGSTDTQYF.

The rearrangement joins TRBV5-8 to TRBJ2-3; 10 bases map to TRBD1. The CDR3 covers 15 residues. Germline trimming cut 3 bases from V and 6 bases from J; bases unmatched to any gene: 7. Germline V lookup: CDR1 SGHTS, CDR2 YDEGEE. The CDR3 DNA is TGTGCCAGCAGCTCCGGGACAGGGGCCGCGGATACGCAGTATTTT. Amino acids: CASSSGTGAADTQYF.

This rearrangement joins TRBV5-4 to TRBJ2-1; a possible D gene is TRBD1 (5 bases). V lost 2 bases to trimming and J lost 0 bases, with 21 bases between them. The CDR3 totals 19 residues. The germline gives CDR1 SGHNT, CDR2 YYREEE (reference sequence). CDR3 residues: CASSLQAYRRISSYNEQFF. The CDR3 nucleotides are TGTGCCAGCAGCTTACAGGCCTATCGAAGAATTAGCTCCTACAATGAGCAGTTCTTC.

The V gene is TRBV4-1, the J gene TRBJ1-1; TRBD1 matches 11 bases. This CDR3 is 19 amino acids long. Germline V lookup: CDR1 MGHRA, CDR2 YSYEKL. V was pared by 4 bases and J by 5 bases, with 18 bases of the junction left unmatched. The CDR3 sequence: CASSPPSGGGQGDFTEAFF. The CDR3 coding sequence is TGCGCCAGCAGCCCCCCCTCGGGGGGGGGACAGGGGGATTTTACTGAAGCTTTCTTT.

In its sample, this clone was seen once. The V call is TRBV12-5, the J call TRBJ2-5; weak D call: TRBD1 (7 bases). Germline CDR1 and CDR2: LGHNT and FRNRAP. Between the trimmed V and J ends, which lost 0 bases and 14 bases, there was a span of 19 bases. The length of the CDR3 is 14 residues. The CDR3 bases are TGTGCTAGTGGTTTGGTGGGGGGACAGCCCCCGCTATACTTC. This gives the protein CASGLVGGQPPLYF. The full variable domain, rest sourced from reference TRBV12-5 and TRBJ2-5, is DARVTQTPRHKVTEMGQEVTMRCQPILGHNTVFWYRQTMMQGLELLAYFRNRAPLDDSGMPKDRFSAEMPDATLATLKIQPSEPRDSAVYFCASGLVGGQPPLYFGPGTRLLVL.

A remark on this clone: Other DNA sequences in the same sample also yield this CDR3. V and J are TRBV11-2 and TRBJ1-1; unclear D gene. The CDR3 length is 13 residues. Germline CDR1 reads SGHAT; CDR2 reads FQNNGV. V was shortened by 2 bases and J by 3 bases, with 7 bases between the two germline ends. CDR3 protein: CASSLTRDTEAFF. CDR3 coding DNA: TGTGCCAGCAGCTTAACCCGGGACACTGAAGCTTTCTTT.

The V call is TRBV27, the J call TRBJ2-1; TRBD1 matches 7 bases. Per germline, CDR1 MNHEY and CDR2 SMNVEV (reference sequence). The ends lost 3 bases at V and 5 bases at J; junction bases unmatched: 10. This CDR3 has 16 amino acids. The CDR3 loop is CASSFRTGDENNEQFF. DNA of the CDR3: TGTGCCAGCAGTTTCCGAACAGGGGACGAGAACAATGAGCAGTTCTTC.

This clone has a single count. The chain joins TRBV28 to TRBJ1-2, with D hard to call. Germline V CDR1 and CDR2: MDHEN, SYDVKM. Trimming removed 6 bases at V and 3 bases at J, with 5 bases between. CDR3 length: 11 residues. The CDR3 nucleotides read TGTGCCAGCAGGGGTTACTATGGCTACACCTTC. Its translation is CASRGYYGYTF.

This clone was seen at least ten times. The CDR3 coding sequence is TGTGCCAGCAGTCATTCACAGGGGGGGGTTGAAACTGAAGCTTTCTTT. It is translated as CASSHSQGGVETEAFF. The rearrangement joins TRBV2 to TRBJ1-1, with 8 bases fitting TRBD1. Trimming cost V 5 bases and J 5 bases; bases outside gene matches: 13. The CDR3 is made up of 16 amino acids. From germline, CDR1 is SNHLY and CDR2 FYNNEI. Combining the CDR3 with reference TRBV2 and TRBJ1-1 gives the whole variable domain EPEVTQTPSHQVTQMGQEVILRCVPISNHLYFYWYRQILGQKVEFLVSFYNNEISEKSEIFDDQFSVERPDGSNFTLKIRSTKLEDSAMYFCASSHSQGGVETEAFFGQGTRLTVV.

In this sample, this clone turned up once. The V and J genes are TRBV28 and TRBJ2-5, with D perhaps TRBD1 or TRBD2 (5 bases each). The tail of the sequence fits TRBJ2-7 better, so the J call may be wrong. The germline CDR1 and CDR2 sequences are MDHEN and SYDVKM. The CDR3 totals 18 residues. The CDR3 sequence: CASSPLTWVGLGVYEQYF. Written as DNA, the CDR3 is TGTGCCAGCAGCCCCTTAACTTGGGTAGGCCTGGGGGTATACGAGCAGTACTTC.

The chain employs TRBV5-1 and TRBJ2-2, with a weak D call TRBD1 (6 bases). Trimming cost V 0 bases and J 1 base, with 13 bases left between them. Per the germline V gene, CDR1 is SGHRS and CDR2 is YFSETQ. The CDR3 sequence is 17 residues long. The CDR3 here is CASSLAPGHGNTGELFF. CDR3 DNA: TGCGCCAGCAGCTTGGCCCCGGGACATGGGAACACCGGGGAGCTGTTTTTT.